These T cell receptor beta chains were read from a single sample in a study of patients and donors after allogeneic stem cell transplantation. TCRdb fed the RT-PCR reads into MiXCR, producing one record per CDR3 protein. In the table there are 150,000 or so distinct CDR3 sequences, 24% of which are singletons. The sequenced material came from blood, either unsorted or a sorted T cell fraction (not recorded which). The origin of the receptors is a human donor who was either an allogeneic HSCT recipient or a stem cell or donor lymphocyte infusion donor (not recorded which). It is not recorded whose cells these are; they may come from a transplant donor. Both conserved end residues are part of each CDR3. The order of the fields is V gene, clone size, D gene, J gene, CDR3 protein, CDR3 DNA. D genes are given only for firm matches. Only some rows state a clone size, as once, few, many or a class for expanded clones.

V gene: TRBV5-1; clone size: .; D gene: .; J gene: TRBJ1-1; CDR3 protein: CASSSGGQNTEAFF; CDR3 DNA: TGCGCCAGCAGCTCGGGGGGACAAAACACTGAAGCTTTCTTT
V gene: TRBV12-3/TRBV12-4; clone size: .; D gene: .; J gene: TRBJ1-1; CDR3 protein: CASRPTALINTEAFF; CDR3 DNA: TGTGCCAGCAGACCCACAGCTTTAATTAACACTGAAGCTTTCTTT
V gene: TRBV20-1; clone size: .; D gene: .; J gene: TRBJ1-1; CDR3 protein: CSARSSYGSWTEAFF; CDR3 DNA: TGCAGTGCTAGATCTTCATACGGCAGCTGGACTGAAGCTTTCTTT
V gene: TRBV12-3/TRBV12-4; clone size: few; D gene: TRBD2; J gene: TRBJ2-1; CDR3 protein: CASSRTSGLGNEQFF; CDR3 DNA: TGTGCCAGCAGCCGGACTAGCGGCCTCGGGAATGAGCAGTTCTTC
V gene: TRBV5-1; clone size: many; D gene: .; J gene: TRBJ2-3; CDR3 protein: CASSLANGISSTDTQYF; CDR3 DNA: TGCGCCAGCAGCTTGGCAAATGGCATATCCTCTACAGATACGCAGTATTTT
V gene: TRBV28; clone size: few; D gene: TRBD1; J gene: TRBJ2-7; CDR3 protein: CATLFDRGYEQYF; CDR3 DNA: TGTGCCACCCTATTCGACAGGGGCTACGAGCAGTACTTC
V gene: TRBV29-1; clone size: .; D gene: .; J gene: TRBJ2-1; CDR3 protein: CSVGYEQFF; CDR3 DNA: TGCAGCGTTGGGTATGAGCAGTTCTTC
V gene: TRBV27; clone size: .; D gene: .; J gene: TRBJ2-5; CDR3 protein: CASSPSLGETQYF; CDR3 DNA: TGTGCCAGCAGCCCTTCCCTGGGGGAGACCCAGTACTTC
V gene: TRBV25-1; clone size: many; D gene: .; J gene: TRBJ1-4; CDR3 protein: CASSELSLNEKLFF; CDR3 DNA: TGTGCCAGCAGTGAATTATCCCTTAATGAAAAACTGTTTTTT
V gene: TRBV2; clone size: .; D gene: .; J gene: TRBJ1-1; CDR3 protein: CASSGEAFF; CDR3 DNA: TGTGCCAGCAGTGGTGAAGCTTTCTTT
V gene: TRBV6-2/TRBV6-3; clone size: few; D gene: .; J gene: TRBJ2-1; CDR3 protein: CASSYPNEQFF; CDR3 DNA: TGTGCCAGCAGTTACCCCAATGAGCAGTTCTTC
V gene: TRBV7-3; clone size: .; D gene: .; J gene: TRBJ1-2; CDR3 protein: CASSGQTLVYGYTF; CDR3 DNA: TGTGCCAGCAGCGGCCAGACGCTGGTCTATGGCTACACCTTC
V gene: TRBV29-1; clone size: .; D gene: TRBD1; J gene: TRBJ2-7; CDR3 protein: CSARTGAKGYEQYF; CDR3 DNA: TGCAGCGCCAGGACAGGGGCGAAGGGCTACGAGCAGTACTTC
V gene: TRBV10-3; clone size: .; D gene: .; J gene: TRBJ2-6; CDR3 protein: CAISESARTSGANVLTF; CDR3 DNA: TGTGCCATCAGTGAGTCGGCTCGAACCTCTGGGGCCAACGTCCTGACTTTC
V gene: TRBV15; clone size: few; D gene: .; J gene: TRBJ2-3; CDR3 protein: CATSRDESGGTDTQYF; CDR3 DNA: TGTGCCACCAGCAGAGATGAGAGCGGCGGCACAGATACGCAGTATTTT
V gene: TRBV7-8; clone size: .; D gene: .; J gene: TRBJ1-1; CDR3 protein: CASSPPRPGVLVNTEAFF; CDR3 DNA: TGTGCCAGCAGCCCCCCTCGTCCCGGGGTCTTGGTGAACACTGAAGCTTTCTTT
V gene: TRBV7-9; clone size: .; D gene: .; J gene: TRBJ1-1; CDR3 protein: CASSLHTMNTEAFF; CDR3 DNA: TGTGCCAGCAGCTTGCACACGATGAACACTGAAGCTTTCTTT
V gene: TRBV12-3/TRBV12-4; clone size: .; D gene: .; J gene: TRBJ1-6; CDR3 protein: CASSIAGPYNSPLHF; CDR3 DNA: TGTGCCAGCAGTATCGCTGGCCCCTATAATTCACCCCTCCACTTT
V gene: TRBV2; clone size: many; D gene: TRBD1; J gene: TRBJ1-5; CDR3 protein: CACHRGGGPYSNQPQHF; CDR3 DNA: TGTGCCTGTCACAGGGGCGGAGGGCCTTATAGCAATCAGCCCCAGCATTTT
V gene: TRBV12-3/TRBV12-4; clone size: few; D gene: .; J gene: TRBJ2-7; CDR3 protein: CASSLGLTEQYF; CDR3 DNA: TGTGCCAGCAGCTTGGGACTTACAGAGCAGTACTTC
V gene: TRBV14; clone size: few; D gene: .; J gene: TRBJ2-3; CDR3 protein: CASSPTLDTQYF; CDR3 DNA: TGTGCCAGCAGCCCAACACTTGATACGCAGTATTTT
V gene: TRBV4-2; clone size: few; D gene: TRBD1; J gene: TRBJ1-2; CDR3 protein: CASSQPGQAYGYTF; CDR3 DNA: TGTGCCAGCAGCCAACCAGGACAGGCCTATGGCTACACCTTC
V gene: TRBV7-2; clone size: once; D gene: TRBD2; J gene: TRBJ2-3; CDR3 protein: CASSLASGRYTDTQYF; CDR3 DNA: TGTGCCAGCAGCTTAGCTAGCGGGCGATACACAGATACGCAGTATTTT